What follows describes a single T cell receptor beta chain. This sample is drawn from a study of shared clonotypes between healthy human individuals. Libraries were prepared by immunoSEQ multiplex PCR; TCRdb keeps only in-frame clonotypes and omits some of them. The data hold roughly 380,000 clones, with 90% to 98% observed a single time. The CDR3 covers 14 residues. Germline CDR1 reads MGHDK; CDR2 reads SYGVNS. V was trimmed by 7 bases and J by 1 base, leaving 13 bases between them. The sequenced sample consisted of memory CD8+ T cells sorted from blood. This sample's subset: CD45RO+ cells pooled with CCR7-negative TemRA cells. V and J are TRBV25-1 and TRBJ1-1; a weak D match, TRBD1 (5 bases). This sequence originates from a man aged 30-40 years in good health. CDR3 DNA sequence: TGTGCCAGCATCGGTCCGGGGGGGAACACTGAAGCTTTCTTT. Translated, it gives CASIGPGGNTEAFF.